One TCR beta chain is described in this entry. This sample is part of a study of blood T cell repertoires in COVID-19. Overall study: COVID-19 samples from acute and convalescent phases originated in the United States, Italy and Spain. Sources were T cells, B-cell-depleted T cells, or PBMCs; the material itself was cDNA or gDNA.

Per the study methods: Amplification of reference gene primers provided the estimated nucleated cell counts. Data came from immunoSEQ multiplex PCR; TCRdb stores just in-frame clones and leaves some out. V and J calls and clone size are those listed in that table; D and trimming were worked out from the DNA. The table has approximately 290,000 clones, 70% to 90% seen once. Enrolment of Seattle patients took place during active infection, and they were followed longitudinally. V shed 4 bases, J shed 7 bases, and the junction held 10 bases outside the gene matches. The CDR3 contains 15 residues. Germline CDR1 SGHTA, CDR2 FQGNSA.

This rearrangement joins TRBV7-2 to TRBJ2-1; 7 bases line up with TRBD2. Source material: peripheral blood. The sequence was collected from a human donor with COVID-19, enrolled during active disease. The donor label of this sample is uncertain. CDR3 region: CASSSQGRAGNEQFF. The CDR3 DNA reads TGTGCCAGCAGCTCCCAGGGCCGAGCGGGAAATGAGCAGTTCTTC.